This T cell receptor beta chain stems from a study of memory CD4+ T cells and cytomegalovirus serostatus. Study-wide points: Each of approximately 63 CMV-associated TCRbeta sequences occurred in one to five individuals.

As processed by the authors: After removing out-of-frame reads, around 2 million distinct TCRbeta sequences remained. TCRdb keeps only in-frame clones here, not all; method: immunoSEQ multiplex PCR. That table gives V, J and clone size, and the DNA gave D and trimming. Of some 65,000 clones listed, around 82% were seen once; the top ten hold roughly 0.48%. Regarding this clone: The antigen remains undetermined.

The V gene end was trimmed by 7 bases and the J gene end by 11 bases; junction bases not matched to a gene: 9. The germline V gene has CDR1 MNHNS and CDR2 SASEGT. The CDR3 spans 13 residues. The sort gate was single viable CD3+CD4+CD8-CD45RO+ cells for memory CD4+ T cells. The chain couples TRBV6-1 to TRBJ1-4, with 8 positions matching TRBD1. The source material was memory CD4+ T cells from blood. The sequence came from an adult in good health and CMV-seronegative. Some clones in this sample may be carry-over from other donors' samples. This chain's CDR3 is CASIPGQGRKLFF. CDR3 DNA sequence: TGTGCCAGCATCCCCGGACAGGGTAGGAAACTGTTTTTT.